The clone carrying this TCR beta chain was picked up many times. Its specificity is not known. V shed 2 bases, J shed 5 bases, and the junction held 7 bases outside the gene matches. CDR3 size: 16 residues. Per germline, CDR1 SGHDT and CDR2 YYEEEE. The source of the sample is a study of T cells after yellow fever vaccination. Regarding the study as a whole: A weaker but faster secondary response was observed, peaking on day 5 versus 15. A small share of clonotypes appeared in both CD4 and CD8 compartments.

One entry per CDR3 protein results from TCRdb running MiXCR on the 5' RACE reads. The repertoire has around 68,000 distinct CDR3 sequences, around 7.9% of them found once; the top ten carry roughly 30%. The sample was CD8+ T cells sorted from PBMCs, taken less than 11 days after the first yellow fever vaccination. The TCR comes from a man between 18 and 35 years old who received the YFV17D yellow fever vaccine. V usage is TRBV5-6 and J usage is TRBJ2-5; TRBD2 matches at 12 bases. CDR3 in amino acids: CASSLGLAGGPETQYF. In nucleotides, the CDR3 is TGTGCCAGCAGCTTAGGGCTAGCGGGGGGGCCGGAGACCCAGTACTTC.